One sample yielded the 25 T cell receptor beta chains listed below, sequenced in a study of response to subunit inactivated influenza vaccine. TCRdb used MiXCR to reprocess the RT-PCR reads, holding one entry per CDR3 protein. The sample holds under 750,000 distinct CDR3 sequences; roughly 10% are singletons and the top ten take 10%. The specimen was PBMCs from blood, collected on the day of vaccination. Receptors originate from a man aged 45 to 65 who received an inactivated influenza vaccine.

This clonotype came up once. The V call is TRBV6-2 or TRBV6-3, the J call TRBJ2-4, with TRBD2 matching 9 bases. Unmatched junction bases numbered 2, after V lost 2 bases and J lost 6 bases. The CDR3 is made up of 14 amino acids. CDR1 is MNHEY and CDR2 is SVGEGT in the germline V gene. The CDR3 coding sequence is TGTGCCAGCAGTTACAAAGCGGGAGGAAACATTCAGTACTTC. This encodes CASSYKAGGNIQYF.

Only a few counts were recorded for this clonotype. The chain employs TRBV12-3 or TRBV12-4 and TRBJ1-5, with 7 positions matching TRBD1. CDR3 size: 14 residues. V gave up 5 bases and J gave up 6 bases; unmatched junction bases: 7. This CDR3 is CASSDGTASQPQHF. Here the CDR3 DNA reads TGTGCCAGCAGTGATGGGACAGCAAGTCAGCCCCAGCATTTT.

The chain recombines TRBV6-1 with TRBJ1-2; 7 bases fit TRBD1. Losses at the gene ends were 8 bases for V and 1 base for J; bases not matched to a gene: 7. This CDR3 region has 14 residues. The V gene's germline CDR1 is MNHNS and CDR2 SASEGT. CDR3 sequence (DNA): TGTGCCAGCCATACTGACAGGGATAACTATGGCTACACCTTC. Its translation: CASHTDRDNYGYTF.

The rearrangement links TRBV12-3 or TRBV12-4 to TRBJ1-1, with no clear D. V dropped 7 bases and J dropped 8 bases, with 14 bases sitting between them. This CDR3 spans 12 amino acids. CDR3: CASTNMAQEAFF. CDR3 bases: TGTGCCAGCACCAACATGGCGCAGGAAGCTTTCTTT.

In this sample, this clonotype turned up a few times. This sequence joins TRBV30 and TRBJ2-7; D not resolved. The CDR3 loop spans 11 amino acids. Per germline, CDR1 GTSNPN and CDR2 SVGIG (reference sequence). The V and J ends lost 2 bases and 7 bases respectively, with 9 bases between them. The CDR3 protein is CAWSRVGEQYF. The DNA for the CDR3 is TGTGCCTGGAGTAGGGTCGGGGAGCAGTACTTC. The whole variable domain, remainder taken from reference TRBV30 and TRBJ2-7, is SQTIHQWPATLVQPVGSPLSLECTVEGTSNPNLYWYRQAAGRGLQLLFYSVGIGQISSEVPQNLSASRPQDRQFILSSKKLLLSDSGFYLCAWSRVGEQYFGPGTRLTVT.

V and J are TRBV28 and TRBJ2-1; D possibly matches TRBD1 or TRBD2 (6 bases each). CDR1 and CDR2 from the germline V gene are MDHEN and SYDVKM. CDR3 length: 16 amino acids. The ends were cut back, 5 bases at V and 6 bases at J, with 20 bases in the middle. CDR3 amino acids: CASSPTTRGKGNEQFF. CDR3 bases: TGTGCCAGCAGTCCAACGACTAGGGGGAAAGGCAATGAGCAGTTCTTC.

This clonotype appeared many times. This chain joins TRBV12-3 or TRBV12-4 and TRBJ2-2, with 9 bases aligning to TRBD1. The CDR3 spans 14 residues. V was clipped by 8 bases and J by 5 bases; unmatched bases: 6. The CDR3 DNA sequence: TGTGCCAGCTCGGGACAGGGAGCGACCGGGGAGCTGTTTTTT. Translating gives CASSGQGATGELFF.

This clonotype was observed a few times. The chain couples TRBV6-4 to TRBJ2-1, with TRBD2 identical over 11 bases. The length of the CDR3 is 17 residues. The germline V gene has CDR1 MRHNA and CDR2 SNTAGT. J was trimmed by 3 bases and V by 0 bases; bases with no gene match: 4. The CDR3 here is CASSDSLAGGNYNEQFF. CDR3 sequence (DNA): TGTGCCAGCAGTGACTCTCTAGCGGGGGGAAACTACAATGAGCAGTTCTTC.

This clonotype came up a few times. In DNA, the CDR3 is TGTGCCATCAGTTCAGGGTTGAATCAGCCCCAGCATTTT. Translated: CAISSGLNQPQHF. V is TRBV10-3 and J is TRBJ1-5; a possible D gene is TRBD1 (5 bases). Germline lookup yields CDR1 ENHRY and CDR2 SYGVKD. This CDR3 region has 13 residues. Trimming removed 5 bases from V and 4 bases from J, with 9 bases in between.

This clonotype has ten or more counts. The gene calls are TRBV28 and TRBJ2-3, with D possibly TRBD1 on 6 matching bases. The length of the CDR3 is 14 residues. Per the germline V gene, CDR1 is MDHEN and CDR2 is SYDVKM. Trimming pared 6 bases from V and 2 bases from J, leaving 12 bases between. The CDR3 is CASRAGGLTDTQYF. The CDR3 DNA is TGTGCCAGCAGGGCTGGGGGCCTCACAGATACGCAGTATTTT.

The table lists this clonotype with a few counts. The rearrangement links TRBV21-1 to TRBJ2-2; the D segment call TRBD1 is taken from the table without a DNA check. TRBV21-1 is termed a pseudogene. The CDR3 extends over 16 amino acids. CDR3 sequence reads: CASSKDSGQTTGELFF. The CDR3 region has the DNA TGTGCCAGCAGCAAAGATTCCGGGCAGACAACCGGGGAGCTGTTTTTT.

The rearrangement joins TRBV11-2 to TRBJ2-5, with D perhaps matching TRBD1 or TRBD2 (5 bases each). The CDR3 is 16 amino acids. In germline, CDR1 is SGHAT, CDR2 FQNNGV. The V and J ends lost 0 bases and 7 bases respectively, with 18 bases between them. In DNA form, the CDR3 reads TGTGCCAGCAGCTTAGACGCCGGGACGACCCCTAGGACCCAGTACTTC. It yields the protein CASSLDAGTTPRTQYF. Using reference TRBV11-2 and TRBJ2-5 for the parts outside the CDR3, the full variable domain is EAGVAQSPRYKIIEKRQSVAFWCNPISGHATLYWYQQILGQGPKLLIQFQNNGVVDDSQLPKDRFSAERLKGVDSTLKIQPAKLEDSAVYLCASSLDAGTTPRTQYFGPGTRLLVL.

This clonotype was recorded many times. The rearrangement links TRBV5-1 to TRBJ2-1; 9 nucleotides line up with TRBD2. This CDR3 is built from 16 residues. Germline V lookup: CDR1 SGHRS, CDR2 YFSETQ. With V trimmed by 0 bases and J by 7 bases, 8 bases remained unmatched. CDR3 coding DNA: TGCGCCAGCAGCTTGGCCGGGCGGGAGGGCCCAAATGAGCAGTTCTTC. It specifies CASSLAGREGPNEQFF.

This clonotype was picked up a small number of times. A much larger clone sits a single nucleotide away, making a read error possible. This chain joins TRBV7-2 and TRBJ2-2; 8 bases align to TRBD1. Germline CDR1 is SGHTA and CDR2 is FQGNSA. This CDR3 has 13 amino acids. V lost 4 bases and J lost 7; bases outside the gene matches: 2. The CDR3 spells CASSSTGGGELFF. For the CDR3, the DNA is TGTGCCAGCAGCTCCACAGGGGGCGGGGAGCTGTTTTTT.

There are many counts of this clonotype. Written as DNA, the CDR3 is TGCAGTGCTAGTGACCTAGCGGGTGGCACAGATACGCAGTATTTT. This gives the protein CSASDLAGGTDTQYF. V usage is TRBV20-1 and J usage is TRBJ2-3; 8 positions match TRBD2. Germline trimming cut 3 bases from V and 1 base from J; bases unmatched to any gene: 6. The CDR3 has 15 residues. CDR1 DFQATT and CDR2 SNEGSKA come from the germline V gene (reference sequence).

At least ten counts were recorded for this clonotype. The chain employs TRBV10-3 and TRBJ2-2; 12 positions match TRBD1. The CDR3 consists of 13 residues. V was pared by 9 bases and J by 7 bases, with 3 bases of the junction left unmatched. Germline CDR1 and CDR2: ENHRY and SYGVKD. CDR3 loop: CAIGTGGDGELFF. CDR3 nucleotides: TGTGCCATTGGGACAGGGGGCGACGGGGAGCTGTTTTTT.

The chain employs TRBV5-1 and TRBJ2-1, with 13 bases fitting TRBD2. V shed 2 bases, J shed 4 bases, and the junction held 6 bases outside the gene matches. Germline loops: CDR1 SGHRS, CDR2 YFSETQ. The CDR3 extends over 17 amino acids. The CDR3 DNA reads as TGCGCCAGCAGCTTAGGACTAGCGGGAGTTGGTTACAATGAGCAGTTCTTC. It translates to CASSLGLAGVGYNEQFF.

This clonotype was observed a few times. The chain employs TRBV10-2 and TRBJ2-7; perhaps TRBD1 as D (5 bases). V was trimmed by 4 bases and J by 3 bases, leaving 19 bases between them. The CDR3 runs 16 residues. Germline V lookup: CDR1 WSHSY, CDR2 SAAADI. CDR3 coding DNA: TGCGCCAGCAGTGTTCCCCCGACAGCCCCCGTCTACGAGCAGTACTTC. Protein sequence: CASSVPPTAPVYEQYF.

The V and J genes are TRBV6-2 or TRBV6-3 and TRBJ2-5, with D hard to call. This CDR3 spans 12 amino acids. CDR1 and CDR2 (germline): MNHEY, SVGEGT. Trimming took off 6 bases at V and 4 bases at J, with 9 bases between the two ends. Written as DNA, the CDR3 is TGTGCCAGCAGCCCTCCTGCAGAGACCCAGTACTTC. Its translation is CASSPPAETQYF.

The chain combines TRBV7-9 with TRBJ2-3; D is uncertain. Germline V lookup: CDR1 SEHNR, CDR2 FQNEAQ (reference sequence). There are 13 residues in the CDR3. V gave up 0 bases and J gave up 6 bases, with 7 bases separating them. The CDR3 protein is CASSLAPGDTQYF. The CDR3 region has the DNA TGTGCCAGCAGCTTAGCCCCCGGGGATACGCAGTATTTT.

This clonotype has only a few counts. The J gene is TRBJ2-2, the V gene TRBV29-1; 10 bases map to TRBD2. The CDR3 is made up of 16 amino acids. Trimming took 6 bases from V and 4 from J; bases not matched to a gene: 11. From germline, CDR1 is SQVTM and CDR2 ANQGSEA. CDR3 sequence: CSVQAGGLAPTGELFF. CDR3 DNA: TGCAGCGTCCAAGCGGGGGGACTAGCGCCCACCGGGGAGCTGTTTTTT.

The sample holds many counts of this clonotype. V and J are TRBV5-1 and TRBJ1-3, with D perhaps matching TRBD1 (6 bases). The germline CDR1 and CDR2 sequences are SGHRS and YFSETQ. The CDR3 length is 18 residues. With 2 bases removed from V and 0 bases from J, the gap between germline ends came to 18 bases. CDR3 protein: CASSFYGTLSDSGNTIYF. Here the CDR3 DNA reads TGCGCCAGCAGCTTCTACGGGACACTTTCCGACTCTGGAAACACCATATATTTT.

This clonotype was observed a few times. CDR3 residues: CASSIQGFGDTQYF. CDR3 sequence (DNA): TGTGCCAGCAGCATACAGGGCTTTGGAGATACGCAGTATTTT. V and J are TRBV7-2 and TRBJ2-3; a weak D match, TRBD1 (6 bases). Trimming took off 5 bases at V and 5 bases at J, with 14 bases between the two ends. The CDR3 has 14 amino acids. Germline loops: CDR1 SGHTA, CDR2 FQGNSA.

This chain joins TRBV4-2 and TRBJ2-3; TRBD2 agrees at 7 bases. The CDR3 is 16 residues long. With V trimmed by 2 bases and J by 0 bases, 5 bases remained unmatched. The germline V gene has CDR1 LGHNA and CDR2 YNFKEQ. The CDR3 loop reads CASSQTREYSTDTQYF. CDR3 coding DNA: TGTGCCAGCAGCCAAACGCGGGAGTATAGCACAGATACGCAGTATTTT.

This clonotype was found a few times. The chain joins TRBV9 to TRBJ2-4; 11 bases map to TRBD1. The germline V gene has CDR1 SGDLS and CDR2 YYNGEE. V gave up 4 bases and J gave up 2 bases; unmatched junction bases: 5. The CDR3 runs 16 residues. CDR3 region: CASSTGTGGSKNIQYF. In nucleotides, the CDR3 is TGTGCCAGCAGCACCGGGACAGGGGGGTCCAAAAACATTCAGTACTTC.